Each of the 5 T cell receptor beta chains below was sequenced from the same sample in a study of T cells after yellow fever vaccination. Via MiXCR, TCRdb re-called the 5' RACE reads, giving one row per CDR3 protein. The profile shows some 600,000 distinct CDR3 sequences, roughly a sixth of them singletons. Specimen: PBMCs, collected around 5 days after the first yellow fever vaccination. The source is a man aged 18 to 30 who received the YFV17D yellow fever vaccine.

CDR3 nucleotides: TGTGCCAGCGGTGGTATTAGGAGGAGCACCGGGGAGCTGTTTTTT. Its translation: CASGGIRRSTGELFF. This rearrangement joins TRBV11-2 to TRBJ2-2; tentative D call: TRBD2 (5 bases). Germline assignment: CDR1 SGHAT and CDR2 FQNNGV. The CDR3 totals 15 residues. Trimming took 8 bases from V and 4 from J, leaving 17 bases between them. Filled out from reference TRBV11-2 and TRBJ2-2, the complete variable domain reads EAGVAQSPRYKIIEKRQSVAFWCNPISGHATLYWYQQILGQGPKLLIQFQNNGVVDDSQLPKDRFSAERLKGVDSTLKIQPAKLEDSAVYLCASGGIRRSTGELFFGEGSRLTVL.

This clonotype was seen more than once but under ten times. This sequence joins TRBV10-3 and TRBJ2-5, with TRBD2 matching over 11 bases. J lost 7 bases, V lost 6 bases, and 10 bases had no gene match. The CDR3 consists of 15 residues. Germline-derived CDR1 and CDR2 are ENHRY and SYGVKD. CDR3 loop: CAISDATSGAGTQYF. The DNA of the CDR3 is TGTGCCATCAGCGACGCGACTAGCGGGGCGGGGACCCAGTACTTC.

The chain links TRBV6-2 or TRBV6-3 to TRBJ2-2, with D possibly being TRBD1 or TRBD2 (5 bases each). This CDR3 is 16 amino acids long. From germline, CDR1 is MNHEY and CDR2 SVGEGT. V was shortened by 5 bases and J by 3 bases, with 16 bases between the two germline ends. CDR3 DNA: TGTGCCAGCAGTGCCAAGAGGGGTGGGGACACCGGGGAGCTGTTTTTT. Amino acids: CASSAKRGGDTGELFF.

This clonotype was counted between two and nine times. The rearrangement joins TRBV4-3 to TRBJ2-7; unclear D gene. The CDR3 extends over 15 amino acids. Trimming removed 3 bases from V and 3 bases from J, with 15 bases in between. The germline gives CDR1 LGHNA, CDR2 YSLEER. The DNA of the CDR3 is TGCGCCAGCAGCCAGGGAAAAGGGCCTAACTACGAGCAGTACTTC. It yields the protein CASSQGKGPNYEQYF.

This CDR3 reads CSVEDRGGSGTDTQYF. The DNA for the CDR3 is TGCAGCGTTGAAGATCGAGGGGGCTCGGGCACAGATACGCAGTATTTT. This chain joins TRBV29-1 and TRBJ2-3, with 7 positions matching TRBD1. The CDR3 is 16 amino acids. CDR1 is SQVTM and CDR2 is ANQGSEA in the germline V gene. V was clipped by 0 bases and J by 1 base; unmatched bases: 7.